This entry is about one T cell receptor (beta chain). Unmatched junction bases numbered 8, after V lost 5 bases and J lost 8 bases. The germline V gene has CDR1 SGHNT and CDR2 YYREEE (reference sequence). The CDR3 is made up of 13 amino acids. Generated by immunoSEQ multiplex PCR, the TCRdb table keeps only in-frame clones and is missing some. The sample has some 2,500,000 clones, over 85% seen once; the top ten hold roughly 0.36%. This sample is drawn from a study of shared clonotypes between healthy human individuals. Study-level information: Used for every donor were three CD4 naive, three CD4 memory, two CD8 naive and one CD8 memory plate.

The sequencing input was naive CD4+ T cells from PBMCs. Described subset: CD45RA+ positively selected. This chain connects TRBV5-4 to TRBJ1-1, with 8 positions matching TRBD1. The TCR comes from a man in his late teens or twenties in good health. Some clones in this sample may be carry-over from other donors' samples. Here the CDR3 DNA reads TGTGCCAGCAGGGGGACAGGTCTTCCAGAAGCTTTCTTT. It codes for CASRGTGLPEAFF. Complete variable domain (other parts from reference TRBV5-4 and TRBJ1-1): ETGVTQSPTHLIKTRGQQVTLRCSSQSGHNTVSWYQQALGQGPQFIFQYYREEENGRGNFPPRFSGLQFPNYSSELNVNALELDDSALYLCASRGTGLPEAFFGQGTRLTVV.